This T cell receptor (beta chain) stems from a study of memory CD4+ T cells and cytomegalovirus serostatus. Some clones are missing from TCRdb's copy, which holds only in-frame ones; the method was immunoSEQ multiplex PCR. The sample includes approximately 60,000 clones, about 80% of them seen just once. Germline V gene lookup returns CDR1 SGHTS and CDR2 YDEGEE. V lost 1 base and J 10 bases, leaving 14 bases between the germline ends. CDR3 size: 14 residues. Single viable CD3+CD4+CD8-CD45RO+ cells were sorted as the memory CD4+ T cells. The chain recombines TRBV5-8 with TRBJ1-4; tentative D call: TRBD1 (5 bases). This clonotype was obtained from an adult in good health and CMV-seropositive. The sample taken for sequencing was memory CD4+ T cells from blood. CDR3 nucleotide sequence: TGTGCCAGCAGCTTGTCGGGGGTGCACGGAAAACTGTTTTTT. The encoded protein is CASSLSGVHGKLFF.